This T cell receptor (beta chain) originates from a study of blood T cell repertoires in COVID-19. Background on the study: The United States, Italy and Spain supplied acute and convalescent COVID-19 samples. The analysed material was cDNA or gDNA that came from T cells, B-cell-depleted T cells, or PBMCs.

Libraries were prepared by immunoSEQ multiplex PCR; TCRdb keeps only in-frame clonotypes and omits some of them. The sample lists some 380,000 clones; about four fifths were seen once. The CDR3 is 15 residues long. The germline CDR1 and CDR2 sequences are SGHAT and FQNNGV. V shed 5 bases, J shed 3 bases, and the junction held 5 bases outside the gene matches. The sequencing sample was made of peripheral blood. The rearrangement uses TRBV11-2 and TRBJ2-1; 9 positions agree with TRBD2. The origin of this receptor is a human donor with acute or convalescent COVID-19. The donor label of this sample is uncertain. The CDR3 loop reads CASSVSSGVYNEQFF. In nucleotides, the CDR3 is TGTGCCAGCAGCGTCTCTAGCGGGGTCTACAATGAGCAGTTCTTC.